The T cell receptor beta chain described here comes from a study of T cells in Graves' hyperthyroidism and ophthalmopathy. Diagnosis of hyperthyroidism was new in patients aged 18 to 65, and its duration was under 2 months. Uncontrolled infection, other autoimmune disease, pregnancy and lactation each barred patients from inclusion. Overall study results and limits: In simple terms, a model built on 13 V-J features told ophthalmopathy apart from stable hyperthyroidism.

This clonotype has at least ten counts. Its antigen is currently unknown. It was RNA transcripts that yielded the amplified TCR beta CDR3 regions. In the first-round RT-PCR of the TCR CDR3, the HTBI primer set was used. MiXCR, run by TCRdb on the multiplex PCR reads, gives a single entry per CDR3 protein. The sample contains a few hundred thousand distinct CDR3 sequences, roughly 13% of which appear only once. The sample consisted of blood. The receptor was isolated from a woman in her late teens or twenties with Graves' hyperthyroidism.

The CDR3 DNA reads TGTGCCAGCAGTTTCCCGCCAGCCCACGAGCAGTACTTC. Protein sequence: CASSFPPAHEQYF. The chain has TRBV28 and TRBJ2-7; D gene ambiguous. The V end was cut by 3 bases, the J end by 5 bases, with 11 bases between. Looked up from germline, CDR1 is MDHEN and CDR2 is SYDVKM. The CDR3 runs to 13 residues.